This entry describes one T cell receptor (beta chain). Distinct nucleotide sequences in the sample also encode this CDR3. Clones were read by immunoSEQ multiplex PCR, and TCRdb kept only the in-frame ones, dropping some. The sample has about 2.1 million clones; 90% to 95% are singletons. These data belong to a study of shared clonotypes between healthy human individuals. Naive CD8 cells lacked CD45RO and underwent positive selection for CCR7, leaving out terminally differentiated effector memory CD45RA+ cells. The length of the CDR3 is 13 residues. V lost 1 base and J 4 bases, leaving 5 bases between the germline ends. CDR1 and CDR2 from the germline V gene are SEHNR and FQNEAQ (reference sequence).

The clonotype originates from a man aged 18 to 30 in good health. Some clones in this sample may be carry-over from other donors' samples. The genes are TRBV7-9 and TRBJ2-1; D may be TRBD1 (5 bases). Source material: naive CD8+ T cells from PBMCs. The CDR3 region is CASSLDRYNEQFF. As DNA, the CDR3 is TGTGCCAGCAGCTTAGACAGGTACAATGAGCAGTTCTTC.